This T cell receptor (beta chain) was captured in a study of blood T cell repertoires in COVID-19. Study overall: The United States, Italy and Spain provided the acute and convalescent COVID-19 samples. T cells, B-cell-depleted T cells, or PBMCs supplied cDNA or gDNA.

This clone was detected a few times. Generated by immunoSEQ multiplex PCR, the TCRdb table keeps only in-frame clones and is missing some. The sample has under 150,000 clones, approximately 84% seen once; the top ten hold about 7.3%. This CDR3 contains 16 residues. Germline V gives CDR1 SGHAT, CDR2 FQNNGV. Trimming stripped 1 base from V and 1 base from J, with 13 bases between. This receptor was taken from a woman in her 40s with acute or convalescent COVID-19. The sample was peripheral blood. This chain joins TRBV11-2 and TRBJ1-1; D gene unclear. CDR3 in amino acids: CASSLGRHSSNTEAFF. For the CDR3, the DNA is TGTGCCAGCAGCTTAGGTCGTCACAGTTCGAACACTGAAGCTTTCTTT.